The sequence of this T cell receptor beta chain was determined in a study of T cell responses to AZD1222 COVID-19 vaccine. Method: immunoSEQ multiplex PCR; TCRdb's copy keeps in-frame clones and lacks some. Here the sample spans around 200,000 clones, about 91% being singletons. CDR3 length equals 15 residues. Trimming cost V 0 bases and J 5 bases, with 12 bases left between them. Per the germline V gene, CDR1 is SGHRS and CDR2 is YFSETQ. The chain is built from TRBV5-1 and TRBJ2-1; tentative D call: TRBD1 (5 bases). This TCR was sampled from an adult in good health. The sample consisted of peripheral blood, taken on day 0 of AZD1222 vaccination. In DNA form, the CDR3 reads TGCGCCAGCAGCTTGGTAGCAGGGCCCCACAATGAGCAGTTCTTC. It encodes CASSLVAGPHNEQFF. Full variable domain (rest looked up from reference TRBV5-1 and TRBJ2-1): KAGVTQTPRYLIKTRGQQVTLSCSPISGHRSVSWYQQTPGQGLQFLFEYFSETQRNKGNFPGRFSGRQFSNSRSEMNVSTLELGDSALYLCASSLVAGPHNEQFFGPGTRLTVL.